Listed below are T cell receptor beta chains from one sample, sequenced in a study of blood T cell repertoires in COVID-19. Assay: immunoSEQ multiplex PCR; the TCRdb copy retains only in-frame clones and omits some. Among about 210,000 clones listed, about 90% were seen once. The sequenced material came from peripheral blood. All receptors come from a man aged 25 to 40 with acute or convalescent COVID-19. The CDR3 runs from the conserved cysteine through the conserved F or W. A D gene is named only where the DNA matches it firmly. Some rows have no size entry. The others give once, few or many, or a class for an expanded clone.

size	V	D	J	DNA	CDR3
once	TRBV2	TRBD2	TRBJ2-1	TGTGCCAGCAGTATCCTCTCTAGCGGGGGATACAATGAGCAGTTCTTC	CASSILSSGGYNEQFF
NA	TRBV9	NA	TRBJ2-5	TGTGCCAGCAGCCGGGTGGTTCAAGAGACCCAGTACTTC	CASSRVVQETQYF
NA	TRBV5-4	TRBD2	TRBJ2-3	TGTGCCAGCAGCTCCTTGACAACAGCGGGGGAGGCAGATACGCAGTATTTT	CASSSLTTAGEADTQYF
few	TRBV7-9	NA	TRBJ1-5	TGTGCCAGCAGCTTAGCGCACGGGTTTGGGAATCAGCCCCAGCATTTT	CASSLAHGFGNQPQHF
NA	TRBV4-1	TRBD1	TRBJ2-5	TGCGCCAGCAGCCTAACAGGGGGAAGGGAGACCCAGTACTTC	CASSLTGGRETQYF
NA	TRBV28	NA	TRBJ2-7	TGTGCCAGCAGTTCAACAGGGATCGTCTTATACGAGCAGTACTTC	CASSSTGIVLYEQYF
NA	TRBV4-1	TRBD2	TRBJ2-1	TGCGCCAGCAGCCCGCTTCCCCTTTTAGCGGGGCCCTACAATGAGCAGTTCTTC	CASSPLPLLAGPYNEQFF
NA	TRBV7-9	NA	TRBJ1-1	TGTGCCAGCAGCAATCGACAGGCCGACACTGAAGCTTTCTTT	CASSNRQADTEAFF
NA	TRBV5-4	TRBD2	TRBJ2-2	TGTGCCAGCAGCTTGCCTAGCGGGAGTCTCACCGGGGAGCTGTTTTTT	CASSLPSGSLTGELFF
once	TRBV2	TRBD2	TRBJ2-5	TGTGCCAGCAGTGTTCGACTAGCGGGCGGGCCGATGGGAGAGACCCAGTACTTC	CASSVRLAGGPMGETQYF
once	TRBV4-2	NA	TRBJ2-2	TGTGCCAGCAGCCAAGAATATCCCCTCCCCGGCGGGGAGCTGTTTTTT	CASSQEYPLPGGELFF
NA	TRBV28	TRBD1	TRBJ1-2	TGTGCCAGCAGTTCACAGGGACAGTACTACTTC	CASSSQGQYYF
once	TRBV5-1	NA	TRBJ1-6	TGCGCCAGCAGCTCCTTGTTGGGGGCCGACGGTTCACCCCTCCACTTT	CASSSLLGADGSPLHF
NA	TRBV14	NA	TRBJ1-4	TGTGCCAGCAGCCAATTGGGAGCAACTAATGAAAAACTGTTTTTT	CASSQLGATNEKLFF
NA	TRBV5-5	NA	TRBJ1-1	TGTGCCAGCAGCTTGTCCGGGGTTACAACTGAAGCTTTCTTT	CASSLSGVTTEAFF
NA	TRBV5-4	TRBD2	TRBJ2-3	TGTGCCAGCAGCTTGGAACTAGCGGGAGGGTCCGATACGCAGTATTTT	CASSLELAGGSDTQYF
once	TRBV28	TRBD2	TRBJ2-1	TGTGCCAGCAGTCTCCTCGGGAGGGCCCTGTTCTTC	CASSLLGRALFF
NA	TRBV7-9	TRBD2	TRBJ2-3	TGTGCCAGCAGCTTAGCCGGGGGGTACACAGATACGCAGTATTTT	CASSLAGGYTDTQYF
NA	TRBV5-5	NA	TRBJ2-1	TGTGCCAGCAACGCCGGCGGAGGATCATACAATGAGCAGTTCTTC	CASNAGGGSYNEQFF
NA	TRBV5-1	TRBD2	TRBJ2-1	TGCGCCAGCAGCTTGGCAGCGGGAACTTACAATGAGCAGTTCTTC	CASSLAAGTYNEQFF
NA	TRBV14	NA	TRBJ2-1	TGTGCCAGCAGCCAGTGGAGGAGCTCCTACAATGAGCAGTTCTTC	CASSQWRSSYNEQFF
NA	TRBV12-3/TRBV12-4	NA	TRBJ2-2	TGTGCCAGCAGCCGCGGAGAGCTGTTTTTT	CASSRGELFF